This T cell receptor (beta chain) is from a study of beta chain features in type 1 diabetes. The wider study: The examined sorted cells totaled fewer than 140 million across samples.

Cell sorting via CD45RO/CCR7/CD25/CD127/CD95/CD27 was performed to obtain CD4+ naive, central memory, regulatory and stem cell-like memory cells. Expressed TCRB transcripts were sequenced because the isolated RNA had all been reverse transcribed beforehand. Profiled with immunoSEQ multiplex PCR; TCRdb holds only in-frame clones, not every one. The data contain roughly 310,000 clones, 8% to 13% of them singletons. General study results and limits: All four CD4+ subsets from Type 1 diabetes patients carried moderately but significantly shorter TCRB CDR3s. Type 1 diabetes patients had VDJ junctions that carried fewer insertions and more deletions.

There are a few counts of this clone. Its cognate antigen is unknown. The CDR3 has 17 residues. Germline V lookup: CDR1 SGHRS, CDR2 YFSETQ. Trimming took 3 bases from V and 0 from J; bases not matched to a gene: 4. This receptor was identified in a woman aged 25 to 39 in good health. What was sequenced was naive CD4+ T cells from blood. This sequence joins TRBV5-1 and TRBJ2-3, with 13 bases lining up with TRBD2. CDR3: CASSWGLAGSSTDTQYF. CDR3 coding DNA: TGCGCCAGCAGCTGGGGACTAGCGGGGAGTAGCACAGATACGCAGTATTTT.